The 8 T cell receptor beta chains reported below all come from one sample, sequenced in a study of T cells in Graves' hyperthyroidism and ophthalmopathy. From RNA transcripts, TCR beta CDR3 regions were amplified. First-round RT-PCR targeting the TCR CDR3 was performed with the HTBI primer set. TCRdb passed the multiplex PCR reads through MiXCR, listing each CDR3 protein once. The sample includes 300,000 to 400,000 distinct CDR3 sequences, roughly 18% of them seen just once. The sequenced material came from blood. The receptors here all came from a woman in her forties or fifties with Graves' hyperthyroidism.

This clonotype was seen only a few times. The chain employs TRBV12-3 or TRBV12-4 and TRBJ1-6; D not certain. Trimming removed 7 bases from V and 9 bases from J, with 16 bases in between. The CDR3 runs 14 residues. CDR3 DNA: TGTGCCAGCACCTTGGGCCAGCGGAGTTCACCCCTCCACTTT. It encodes CASTLGQRSSPLHF.

In this sample, this clonotype turned up a few times. The rearrangement joins TRBV18 to TRBJ2-1, with 9 bases that match TRBD2. The CDR3 runs to 15 residues. Trimming removed 0 bases from V and 5 bases from J; junction bases left unmatched: 2. Germline V lookup: CDR1 KGHSH, CDR2 LQKENI. This CDR3 is CASSPPASGDNEQFF. Written as DNA, the CDR3 is TGTGCCAGCTCACCACCGGCTAGCGGGGACAATGAGCAGTTCTTC. The full variable domain, its missing parts supplied by reference TRBV18 and TRBJ2-1, is NAGVMQNPRHLVRRRGQEARLRCSPMKGHSHVYWYRQLPEEGLKFMVYLQKENIIDESGMPKERFSAEFPKEGPSILRIQQVVRGDSAAYFCASSPPASGDNEQFFGPGTRLTVL.

This clonotype has more than one count but fewer than ten. The chain combines TRBV28 with TRBJ1-4; D perhaps matches TRBD1 (5 bases). Germline loops: CDR1 MDHEN, CDR2 SYDVKM. CDR3 length: 15 amino acids. V lost 5 bases, J lost 10 bases, and 20 bases lay in between. CDR3 protein: CASSPPPPLRGKLFF. In DNA form, the CDR3 reads TGTGCCAGCAGTCCACCGCCTCCCTTGAGGGGAAAACTGTTTTTT. Together with reference TRBV28 and TRBJ1-4, the CDR3 gives the full variable domain: DVKVTQSSRYLVKRTGEKVFLECVQDMDHENMFWYRQDPGLGLRLIYFSYDVKMKEKGDIPEGYSVSREKKERFSLILESASTNQTSMYLCASSPPPPLRGKLFFGSGTQLSVL.

At least ten counts were recorded for this clonotype. The chain has TRBV6-6 and TRBJ2-4; D is possibly TRBD1 (6 bases). This CDR3 comprises 17 residues. V lost 0 bases and J 1 base, leaving 13 bases between the germline ends. CDR1 and CDR2 (germline): MNHNY, SVGAGI (reference sequence). CDR3 in DNA: TGTGCCAGCAGTTACTCGTACAGGGACGCTGCCAAAAACATTCAGTACTTC. Its protein product is CASSYSYRDAAKNIQYF.

This clonotype came up a few times. The rearrangement links TRBV20-1 to TRBJ2-1; 8 bases align to TRBD2. V was clipped by 3 bases and J by 4 bases; unmatched bases: 11. Germline V CDR1 and CDR2: DFQATT, SNEGSKA (reference sequence). The CDR3 contains 16 residues. The CDR3 DNA is TGCAGTGCTAGCCCTAGCGGGTCCCTGGGGTACAATGAGCAGTTCTTC. Protein: CSASPSGSLGYNEQFF.

This clonotype was counted only a few times. The chain couples TRBV2 to TRBJ2-7; tentatively, D is TRBD1 (5 bases). Germline CDR1 reads SNHLY; CDR2 reads FYNNEI. The CDR3 loop spans 15 amino acids. V gave up 1 base and J gave up 0 bases, with 10 bases separating them. This chain's CDR3 is CASSEDTGSSYEQYF. The DNA for the CDR3 is TGTGCCAGCAGTGAAGACACAGGAAGCTCCTACGAGCAGTACTTC.

This clonotype was detected a few times. V gene TRBV20-1 combines with J gene TRBJ2-3, with TRBD2 matching over 13 bases. The J segment lost 1 base and the V segment lost 1 base, leaving 11 bases of the junction unmatched. Germline CDR1 DFQATT, CDR2 SNEGSKA (reference sequence). This CDR3 is 19 amino acids long. The CDR3 reads CSARVAGLAGDRGTDTQYF. CDR3 nucleotide sequence: TGCAGTGCTAGAGTGGCAGGACTAGCGGGGGATAGAGGCACAGATACGCAGTATTTT.

This clonotype came up once. DNA of the CDR3: TGTGCCAGCAGCCAAGACTTCGGGAGCGCCAGGGAGCTGTTTTTT. It specifies CASSQDFGSARELFF. The chain recombines TRBV3-1 with TRBJ2-2, with a weak D call TRBD2 (6 bases). Trimming shortened V by 0 bases and J by 9 bases, and 14 bases separated the two germline ends. The germline V gene encodes CDR1 LGHDT and CDR2 YNNKEL (reference sequence). The CDR3 totals 15 residues.